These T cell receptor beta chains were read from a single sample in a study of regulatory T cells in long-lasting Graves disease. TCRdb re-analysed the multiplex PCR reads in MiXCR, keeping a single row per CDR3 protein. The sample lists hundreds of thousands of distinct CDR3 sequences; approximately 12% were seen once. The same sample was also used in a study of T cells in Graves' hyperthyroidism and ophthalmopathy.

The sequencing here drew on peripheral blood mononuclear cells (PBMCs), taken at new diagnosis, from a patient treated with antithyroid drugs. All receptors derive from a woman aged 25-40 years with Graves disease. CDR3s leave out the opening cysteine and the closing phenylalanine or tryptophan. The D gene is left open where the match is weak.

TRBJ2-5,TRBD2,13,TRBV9,ASSVAGRGTETQY
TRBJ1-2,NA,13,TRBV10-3,AISESPAQGSGYT
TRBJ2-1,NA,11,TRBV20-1,SASGDTPNEQF
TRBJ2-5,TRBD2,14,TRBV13,ASSLGGLAAPGTQY
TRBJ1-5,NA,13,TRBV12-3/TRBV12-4,ASSLRPQGEQPQH
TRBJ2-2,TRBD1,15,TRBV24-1,ATSGGMGQGFGGELF
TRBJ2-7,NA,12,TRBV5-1,ASRIGQMGYEQY
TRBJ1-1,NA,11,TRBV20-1,SANEWSNTEAF
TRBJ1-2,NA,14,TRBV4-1,ASSHLLRGAHYGYT
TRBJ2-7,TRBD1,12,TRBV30,AWTPGGALGEQY
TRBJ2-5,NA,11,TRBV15,ATSRISGETQY
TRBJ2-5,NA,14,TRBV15,ATSRDLGGVRETQY
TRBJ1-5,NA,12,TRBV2,ASSALNSNQPQH
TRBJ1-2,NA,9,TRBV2,ASSPLYGYT
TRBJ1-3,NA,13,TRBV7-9,ASSPWVEEGNTIY